This T cell receptor beta chain originates from a study of blood T cell repertoires in COVID-19. Overall study context: The United States, Italy and Spain provided the acute and convalescent COVID-19 samples.

CDR1 is SGHVS, CDR2 FQNEAQ, per germline. The CDR3 runs to 18 residues. As concerns this clone: One junction end does not reproduce the germline sequence, and a read error may be involved.

Original methodology: Reference gene primer amplification yielded estimated nucleated cell counts. Libraries were prepared by immunoSEQ multiplex PCR; TCRdb keeps only in-frame clonotypes and omits some of them. V and J calls and clone size follow that table, whereas D and trimming were derived from the DNA. Of about 140,000 clones in the sample, approximately 86% were seen once. This chain joins TRBV7-8 and TRBJ1-3; possibly TRBD1 for D (5 bases). Sequenced sample: peripheral blood. This sequence was found in a human donor in a cohort sampled during active COVID-19. The CDR3 DNA follows: TGTGCCAGCAGCTTCGAAACCAGGGCGGAAATCTCTGAAAACACCATATATTTT. This gives the protein CASSFETRAEISENTIYF.